Here is one TCR beta chain with its context. These data are taken from a study of blood T cell repertoires in COVID-19. Study background: T cells, B-cell-depleted T cells, or PBMCs provided the cDNA or gDNA that served as material.

The CDR3 runs 17 residues. Germline CDR1 MNHEY, CDR2 SVGEGT. V was pared by 2 bases and J by 1 base, with 18 bases between. Libraries were prepared by immunoSEQ multiplex PCR; TCRdb keeps only in-frame clonotypes and omits some of them. This table has 65,000 to 70,000 clones, approximately 86% appearing once. The rearrangement uses TRBV6-2 or TRBV6-3 and TRBJ2-7; no clear D. The specimen sequenced was peripheral blood. This TCR derives from a woman between 55 and 75 years old with acute or convalescent COVID-19. CDR3 bases: TGTGCCAGCAGTTACCTTGAAAAGGATTTGAGGTCCTACGAGCAGTACTTC. Translated: CASSYLEKDLRSYEQYF.